This T cell receptor beta chain was sequenced in a study of monozygotic twins with inflammatory bowel disease. On this clonotype: Antigen specificity is unknown.

Study findings and constraints: Part of the variability in patient repertoires may have come from differing immunosuppressive treatments. Repertoire similarity did not differ between concordant and discordant twins, possibly owing to limited power.

Sampling involved one blood draw (roughly 2.5 ml) for every donor. Each CDR3 protein gets one entry in TCRdb, which reprocessed the 5' RACE reads and gives no DNA. The sample includes around 380,000 distinct CDR3 sequences. CDR1 DFQATT and CDR2 SNEGSKA come from the germline V gene (reference sequence). The CDR3 contains 14 residues. Material: blood. The receptor was derived from a human donor with ulcerative colitis or Crohn's disease, or a healthy co-twin of an affected twin (not recorded which). V gene TRBV20-1 combines with J gene TRBJ1-5. The CDR3 sequence: CSARDGRVNQPQHF.